This T cell receptor beta chain was captured by sequencing in a study of CD8+CD57+ T cells in acquired aplastic anemia. This CDR3 comprises 15 residues. J gave up 6 bases and V 0 bases, and 5 bases lay outside the gene matches. CDR1 and CDR2 from the germline V gene are LGHNA and YSLEER. The template used for profiling TCR beta VDJ and CDR3 was genomic DNA. Via MiXCR, TCRdb re-called the reads, giving one row per CDR3 protein. Here the sample spans some 20,000 distinct CDR3 sequences, almost 40% being singletons. As to this clonotype: The antigen remains unidentified.

Study findings and constraints: A lower diversity was found for CD8+CD57+ cells than for total CD4+ and CD8+ pools in patients. The number of CD8+ CDR3 sequences shared by patients and controls was twenty-nine.

Sequencing involved patients with CD8+CD57+ cell expansion previously shown by flow cytometry. Each of the patients presented with severe acquired aplastic anemia. The material sequenced was CD8+CD57+ T cells sorted from PBMCs. Subset: bead-enriched CD8+CD57+ effector memory T cells from SAA patients. The V and J genes are TRBV4-3 and TRBJ2-3; 8 bases line up with TRBD1. The clonotype comes from a human donor with aplastic anemia. The CDR3 sequence is CASSQDLQGVDTQYF. The CDR3 bases are TGCGCCAGCAGCCAAGATTTACAGGGGGTGGATACGCAGTATTTT.